This T cell receptor beta chain was sequenced for a study of T cells after yellow fever vaccination. TCRdb re-called the 5' RACE reads with MiXCR, one entry per CDR3 protein. This sample has roughly 32,000 distinct CDR3 sequences; 6.5% to 8% occur once, and the top ten carry about 22%. V was trimmed by 7 bases and J by 7 bases, leaving 14 bases between them. The CDR3 sequence is 12 residues long. Germline V CDR1 and CDR2: SNHLY, FYNNEI. The receptor's source is a man younger than 30 who received the YFV17D yellow fever vaccine. The rearrangement joins TRBV2 to TRBJ2-7; TRBD1 might be the D (6 bases). Sequencing was performed on PBMCs, either bulk or a sorted T-cell subset (CD4+, CD8+, memory, or dextramer-sorted; not recorded which), taken on the day of the first yellow fever vaccination. The CDR3 is CASTGQPYEQYF. CDR3 sequence (DNA): TGTGCCAGCACCGGACAGCCATATGAGCAGTACTTC.